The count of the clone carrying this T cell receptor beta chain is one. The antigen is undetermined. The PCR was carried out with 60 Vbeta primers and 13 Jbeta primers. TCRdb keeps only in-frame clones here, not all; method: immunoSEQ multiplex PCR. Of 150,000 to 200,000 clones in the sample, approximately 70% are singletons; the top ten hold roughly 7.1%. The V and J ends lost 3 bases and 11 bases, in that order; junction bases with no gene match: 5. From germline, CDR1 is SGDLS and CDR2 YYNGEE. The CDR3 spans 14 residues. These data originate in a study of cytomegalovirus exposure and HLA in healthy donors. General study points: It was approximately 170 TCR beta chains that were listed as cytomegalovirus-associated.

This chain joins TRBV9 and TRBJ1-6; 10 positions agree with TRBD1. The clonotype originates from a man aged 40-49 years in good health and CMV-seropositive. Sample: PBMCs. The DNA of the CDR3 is TGTGCCAGCAGCGCGGGGACAGGGGCGACACCCCTCCACTTT. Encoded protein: CASSAGTGATPLHF.